Detailed here is one TCR beta chain. The junction shows a germline mismatch at one end, possibly a read error. The data derive from a study of blood T cell repertoires in COVID-19. Looking at the study overall: Acute and convalescent COVID-19 samples came from the United States, Italy and Spain.

The authors' processing: Reference gene primers were amplified, and this amplification served to estimate nucleated cell counts. TCRdb's copy holds only in-frame clones and misses some; the assay was immunoSEQ multiplex PCR. V and J calls plus clone size are reproduced from that table; the DNA served to infer D and trimming. Among about 250,000 clones listed, approximately 88% were seen once. Germline CDR1 reads LGHDT; CDR2 reads YNNKEL (reference sequence). This CDR3 comprises 16 residues. This clonotype originated in a middle-aged man with acute or convalescent COVID-19. Material: peripheral blood. The rearrangement links TRBV3-1 (or the pseudogene TRBV3-2) to TRBJ2-1, with TRBD2 identical over 10 bases. CDR3 residues: CASSYSGGALYSEQFF. As DNA, the CDR3 is TGTGCCAGCAGTTACAGCGGGGGGGCATTATACAGTGAGCAGTTCTTC.